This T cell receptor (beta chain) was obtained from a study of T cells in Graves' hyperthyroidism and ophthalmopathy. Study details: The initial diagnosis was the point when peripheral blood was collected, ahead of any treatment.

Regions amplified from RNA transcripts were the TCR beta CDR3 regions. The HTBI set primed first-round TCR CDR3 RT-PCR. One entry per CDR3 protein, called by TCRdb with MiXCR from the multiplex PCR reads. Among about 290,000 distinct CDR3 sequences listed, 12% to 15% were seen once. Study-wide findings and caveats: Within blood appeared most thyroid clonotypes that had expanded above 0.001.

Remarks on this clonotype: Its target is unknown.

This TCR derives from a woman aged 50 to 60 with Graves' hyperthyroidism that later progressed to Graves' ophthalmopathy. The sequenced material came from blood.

The CDR3 DNA sequence: TGTGCCAGCAGTTCGGAAAGGGTGGGGTCTAATGAAAAACTGTTTTTT. Protein sequence: CASSSERVGSNEKLFF. The V call is TRBV28, the J call TRBJ1-4, with D uncertain. The V end lost 4 bases, the J end lost 3 bases, and 15 bases lay between the germline ends. CDR3 length: 16 amino acids. Germline V gene sequence: CDR1 MDHEN, CDR2 SYDVKM.